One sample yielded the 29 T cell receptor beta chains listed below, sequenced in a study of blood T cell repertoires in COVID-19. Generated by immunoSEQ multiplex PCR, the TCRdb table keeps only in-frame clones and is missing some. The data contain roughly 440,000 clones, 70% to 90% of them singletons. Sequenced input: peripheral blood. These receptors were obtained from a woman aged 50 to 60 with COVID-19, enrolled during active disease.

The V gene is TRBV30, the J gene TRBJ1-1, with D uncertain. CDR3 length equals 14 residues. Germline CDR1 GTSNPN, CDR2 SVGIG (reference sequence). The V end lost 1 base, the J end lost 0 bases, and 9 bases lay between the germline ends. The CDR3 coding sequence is TGTGCCTGGAGTGGGCCGGGGATGAACACTGAAGCTTTCTTT. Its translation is CAWSGPGMNTEAFF.

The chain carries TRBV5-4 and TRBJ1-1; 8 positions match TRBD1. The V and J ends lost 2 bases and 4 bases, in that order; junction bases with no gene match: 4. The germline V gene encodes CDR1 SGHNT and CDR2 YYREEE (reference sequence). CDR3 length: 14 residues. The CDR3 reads CASSFETGVTEAFF. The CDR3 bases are TGTGCCAGCAGCTTTGAGACAGGGGTCACTGAAGCTTTCTTT.

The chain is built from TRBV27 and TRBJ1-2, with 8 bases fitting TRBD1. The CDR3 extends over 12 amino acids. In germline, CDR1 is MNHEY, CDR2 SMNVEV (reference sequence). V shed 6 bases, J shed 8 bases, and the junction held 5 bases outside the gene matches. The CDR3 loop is CASSTRQGGYTF. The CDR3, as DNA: TGTGCCAGCAGCACAAGACAGGGGGGCTACACCTTC.

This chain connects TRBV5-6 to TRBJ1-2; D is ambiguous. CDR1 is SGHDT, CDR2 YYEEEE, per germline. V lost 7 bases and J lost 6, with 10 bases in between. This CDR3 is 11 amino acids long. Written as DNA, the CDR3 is TGTGCCAGCTCGGGAGGGCATGGCTACACCTTC. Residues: CASSGGHGYTF.

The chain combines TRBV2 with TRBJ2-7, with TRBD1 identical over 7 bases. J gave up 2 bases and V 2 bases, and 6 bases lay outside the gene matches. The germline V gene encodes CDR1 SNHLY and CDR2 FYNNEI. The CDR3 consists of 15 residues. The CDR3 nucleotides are TGTGCCAGCAGTGAATTGGGTCAGGGGGCCTACGAGCAGTACTTC. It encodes CASSELGQGAYEQYF.

CDR3 sequence (DNA): TGTGCCAGCAGCCCGGGACAGTTGTATGGCTACACCTTC. Amino acid sequence: CASSPGQLYGYTF. The gene calls are TRBV27 and TRBJ1-2, with 7 bases matching TRBD1. V lost 6 bases, J lost 5 bases, and 6 bases stayed unmatched. The CDR3 length is 13 residues. Looked up from germline, CDR1 is MNHEY and CDR2 is SMNVEV (reference sequence).

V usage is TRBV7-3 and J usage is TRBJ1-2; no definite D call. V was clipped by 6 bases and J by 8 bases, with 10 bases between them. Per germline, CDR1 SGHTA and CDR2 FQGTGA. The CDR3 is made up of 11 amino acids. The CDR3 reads CASSQKEGYTF. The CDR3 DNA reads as TGTGCCAGCAGTCAAAAAGAGGGCTACACCTTC. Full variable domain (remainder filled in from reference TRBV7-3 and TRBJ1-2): GAGVSQTPSNKVTEKGKYVELRCDPISGHTALYWYRQSLGQGPEFLIYFQGTGAADDSGLPNDRFFAVRPEGSVSTLKIQRTERGDSAVYLCASSQKEGYTFGSGTRLTVV.

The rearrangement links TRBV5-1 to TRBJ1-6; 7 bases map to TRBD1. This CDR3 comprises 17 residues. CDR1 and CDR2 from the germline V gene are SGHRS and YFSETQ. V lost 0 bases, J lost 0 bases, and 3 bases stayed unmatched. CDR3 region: CASSLGQGSSYNSPLHF. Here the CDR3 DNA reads TGCGCCAGCAGCTTGGGACAGGGAAGCTCCTATAATTCACCCCTCCACTTT.

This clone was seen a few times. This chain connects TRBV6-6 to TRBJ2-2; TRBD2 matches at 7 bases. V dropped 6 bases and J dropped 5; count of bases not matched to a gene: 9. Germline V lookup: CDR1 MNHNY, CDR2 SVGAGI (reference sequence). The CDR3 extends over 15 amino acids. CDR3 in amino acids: CASSLATSETGELFF. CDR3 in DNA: TGTGCCAGCAGCCTGGCCACTAGCGAAACCGGGGAGCTGTTTTTT.

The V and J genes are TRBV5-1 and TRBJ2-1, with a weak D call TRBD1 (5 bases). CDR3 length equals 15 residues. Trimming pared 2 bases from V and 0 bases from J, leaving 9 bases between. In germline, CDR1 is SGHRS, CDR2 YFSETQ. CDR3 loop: CASSLGDSSYNEQFF. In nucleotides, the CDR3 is TGCGCCAGCAGCTTAGGAGACAGCTCCTACAATGAGCAGTTCTTC.

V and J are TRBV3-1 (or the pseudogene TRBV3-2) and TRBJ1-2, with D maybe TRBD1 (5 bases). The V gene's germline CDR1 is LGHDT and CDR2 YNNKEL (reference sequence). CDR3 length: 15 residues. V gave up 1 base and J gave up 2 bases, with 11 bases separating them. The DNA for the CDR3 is TGTGCCAGCAGCCAAGGAGTCAGGGCAAACTATGGCTACACCTTC. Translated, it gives CASSQGVRANYGYTF.

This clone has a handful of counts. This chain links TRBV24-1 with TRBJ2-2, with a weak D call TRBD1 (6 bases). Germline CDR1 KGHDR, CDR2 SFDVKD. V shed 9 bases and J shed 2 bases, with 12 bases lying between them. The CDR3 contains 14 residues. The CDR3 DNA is TGTGCCACCTGTGGGACACCTAACACCGGGGAGCTGTTTTTT. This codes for CATCGTPNTGELFF.

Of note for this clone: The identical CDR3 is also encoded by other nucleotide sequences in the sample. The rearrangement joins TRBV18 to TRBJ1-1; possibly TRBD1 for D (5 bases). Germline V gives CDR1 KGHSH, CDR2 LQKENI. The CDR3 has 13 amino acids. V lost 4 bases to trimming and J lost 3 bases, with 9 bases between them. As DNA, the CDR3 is TGTGCCAGCTCACTCGGCAGGGACACTGAAGCTTTCTTT. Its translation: CASSLGRDTEAFF. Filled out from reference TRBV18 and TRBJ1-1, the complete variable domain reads NAGVMQNPRHLVRRRGQEARLRCSPMKGHSHVYWYRQLPEEGLKFMVYLQKENIIDESGMPKERFSAEFPKEGPSILRIQQVVRGDSAAYFCASSLGRDTEAFFGQGTRLTVV.

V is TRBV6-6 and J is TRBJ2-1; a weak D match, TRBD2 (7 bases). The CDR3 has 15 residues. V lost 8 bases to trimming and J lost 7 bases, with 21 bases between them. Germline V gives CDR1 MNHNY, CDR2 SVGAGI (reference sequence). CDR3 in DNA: TGTGCCAGCTTAAATCCGAGGGGGGGCCGAAATGAGCAGTTCTTC. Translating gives CASLNPRGGRNEQFF.

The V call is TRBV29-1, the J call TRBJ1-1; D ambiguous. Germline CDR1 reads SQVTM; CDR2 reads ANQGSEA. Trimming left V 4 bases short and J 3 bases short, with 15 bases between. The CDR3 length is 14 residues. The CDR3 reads CSVVKGGRYTEAFF. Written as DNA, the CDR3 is TGCAGCGTTGTAAAGGGAGGAAGGTACACTGAAGCTTTCTTT.

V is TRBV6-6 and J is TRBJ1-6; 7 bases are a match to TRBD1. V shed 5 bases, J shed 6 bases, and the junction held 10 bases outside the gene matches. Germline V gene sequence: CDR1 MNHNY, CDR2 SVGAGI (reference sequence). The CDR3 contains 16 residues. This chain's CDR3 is CASSPPGQRSNSPLHF. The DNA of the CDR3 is TGTGCCAGCAGTCCGCCGGGACAGCGGTCTAATTCACCCCTCCACTTT.

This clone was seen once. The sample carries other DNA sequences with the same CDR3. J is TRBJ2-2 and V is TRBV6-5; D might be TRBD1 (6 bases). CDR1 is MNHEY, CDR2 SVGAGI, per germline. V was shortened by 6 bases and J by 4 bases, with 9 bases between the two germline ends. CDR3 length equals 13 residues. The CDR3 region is CASRDSSTGELFF. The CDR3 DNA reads TGTGCCAGCAGGGACAGCTCCACCGGGGAGCTGTTTTTT.

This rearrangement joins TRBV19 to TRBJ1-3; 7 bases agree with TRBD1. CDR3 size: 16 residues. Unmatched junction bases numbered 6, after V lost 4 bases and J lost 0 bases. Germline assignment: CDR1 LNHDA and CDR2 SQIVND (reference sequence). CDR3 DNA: TGTGCCAGTAGTAAGGGGGCCATACTCTCTGGAAACACCATATATTTT. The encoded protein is CASSKGAILSGNTIYF.

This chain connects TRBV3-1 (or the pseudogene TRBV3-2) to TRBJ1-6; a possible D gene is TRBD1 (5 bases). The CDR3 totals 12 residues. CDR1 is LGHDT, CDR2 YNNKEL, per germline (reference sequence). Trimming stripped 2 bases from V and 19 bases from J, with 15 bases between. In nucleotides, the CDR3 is TGTGCCAGCAGCCAAACAGGCCCGGTCCTTCACTTT. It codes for CASSQTGPVLHF.

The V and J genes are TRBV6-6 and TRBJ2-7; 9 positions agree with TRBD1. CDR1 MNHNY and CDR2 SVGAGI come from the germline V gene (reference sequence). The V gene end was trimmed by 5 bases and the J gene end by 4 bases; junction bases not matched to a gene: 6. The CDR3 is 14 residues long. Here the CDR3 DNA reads TGTGCCAGCAGTCCGGGACAGGGAATGTACGAGCAGTACTTC. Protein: CASSPGQGMYEQYF.

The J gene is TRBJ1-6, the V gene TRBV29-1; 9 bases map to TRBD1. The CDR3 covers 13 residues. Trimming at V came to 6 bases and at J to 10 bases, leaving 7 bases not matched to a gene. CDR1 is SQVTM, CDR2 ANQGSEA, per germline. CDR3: CSVGDREDSPLHF. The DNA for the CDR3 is TGCAGCGTCGGGGACAGGGAGGACTCACCCCTCCACTTT.

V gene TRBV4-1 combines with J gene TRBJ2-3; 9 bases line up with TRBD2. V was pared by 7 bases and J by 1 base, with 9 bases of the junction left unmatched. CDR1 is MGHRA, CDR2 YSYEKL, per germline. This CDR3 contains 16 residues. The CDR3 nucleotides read TGCGCCAGCAAAGCGGGGGGTGGTGTAGGCACAGATACGCAGTATTTT. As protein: CASKAGGGVGTDTQYF.

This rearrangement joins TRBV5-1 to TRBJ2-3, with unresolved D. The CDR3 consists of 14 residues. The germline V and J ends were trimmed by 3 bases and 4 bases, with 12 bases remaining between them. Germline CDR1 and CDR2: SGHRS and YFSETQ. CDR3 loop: CASSYLLRSDTQYF. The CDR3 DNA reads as TGCGCCAGCAGCTACCTGTTGAGGTCAGATACGCAGTATTTT.

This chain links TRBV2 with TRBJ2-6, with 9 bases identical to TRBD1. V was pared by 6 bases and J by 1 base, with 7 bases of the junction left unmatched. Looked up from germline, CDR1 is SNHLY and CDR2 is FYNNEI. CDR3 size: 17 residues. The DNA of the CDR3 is TGTGCCAGCAGCCCGGGGACAGGGCAGTCTGGGGCCAACGTCCTGACTTTC. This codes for CASSPGTGQSGANVLTF. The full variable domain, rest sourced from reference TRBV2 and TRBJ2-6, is EPEVTQTPSHQVTQMGQEVILRCVPISNHLYFYWYRQILGQKVEFLVSFYNNEISEKSEIFDDQFSVERPDGSNFTLKIRSTKLEDSAMYFCASSPGTGQSGANVLTFGAGSRLTVL.

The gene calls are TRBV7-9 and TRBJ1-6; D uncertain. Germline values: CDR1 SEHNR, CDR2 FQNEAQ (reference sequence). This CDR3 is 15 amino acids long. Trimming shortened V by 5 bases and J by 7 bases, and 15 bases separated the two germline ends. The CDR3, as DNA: TGTGCCAGCAGCCCCCTGGGCAGTTCGAATTCACCCCTCCACTTT. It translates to CASSPLGSSNSPLHF. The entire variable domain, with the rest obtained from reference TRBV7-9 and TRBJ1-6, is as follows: DTGVSQNPRHKITKRGQNVTFRCDPISEHNRLYWYRQTLGQGPEFLTYFQNEAQLEKSRLLSDRFSAERPKGSFSTLEIQRTEQGDSAMYLCASSPLGSSNSPLHFGNGTRLTVT.

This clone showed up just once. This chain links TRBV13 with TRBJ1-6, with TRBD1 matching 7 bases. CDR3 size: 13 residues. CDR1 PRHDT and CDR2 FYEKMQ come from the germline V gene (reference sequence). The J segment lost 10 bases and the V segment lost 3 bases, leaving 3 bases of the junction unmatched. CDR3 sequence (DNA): TGTGCCAGCAGCTTCAGGGGACAGTCACCCCTCCACTTT. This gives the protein CASSFRGQSPLHF.

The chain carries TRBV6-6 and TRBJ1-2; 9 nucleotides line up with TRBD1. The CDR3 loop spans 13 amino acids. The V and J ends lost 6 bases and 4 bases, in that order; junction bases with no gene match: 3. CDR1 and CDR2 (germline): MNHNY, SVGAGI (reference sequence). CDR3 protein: CASSRTGAYGYTF. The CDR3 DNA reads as TGTGCCAGCAGCAGGACAGGGGCCTATGGCTACACCTTC.

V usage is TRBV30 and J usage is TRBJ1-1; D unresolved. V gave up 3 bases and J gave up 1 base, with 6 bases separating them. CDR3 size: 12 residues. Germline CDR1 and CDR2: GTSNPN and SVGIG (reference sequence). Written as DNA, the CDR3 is TGTGCCTGGAGACCAGGGAACACTGAAGCTTTCTTT. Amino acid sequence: CAWRPGNTEAFF. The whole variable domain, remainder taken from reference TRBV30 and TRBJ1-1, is SQTIHQWPATLVQPVGSPLSLECTVEGTSNPNLYWYRQAAGRGLQLLFYSVGIGQISSEVPQNLSASRPQDRQFILSSKKLLLSDSGFYLCAWRPGNTEAFFGQGTRLTVV.

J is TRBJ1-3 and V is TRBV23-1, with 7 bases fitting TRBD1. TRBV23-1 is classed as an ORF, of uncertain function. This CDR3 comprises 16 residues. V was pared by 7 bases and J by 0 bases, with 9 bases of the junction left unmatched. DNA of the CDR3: TGCGCCAGCACTTACAGGGGTGGATGCTCTGGAAACACCATATATTTT. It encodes CASTYRGGCSGNTIYF.